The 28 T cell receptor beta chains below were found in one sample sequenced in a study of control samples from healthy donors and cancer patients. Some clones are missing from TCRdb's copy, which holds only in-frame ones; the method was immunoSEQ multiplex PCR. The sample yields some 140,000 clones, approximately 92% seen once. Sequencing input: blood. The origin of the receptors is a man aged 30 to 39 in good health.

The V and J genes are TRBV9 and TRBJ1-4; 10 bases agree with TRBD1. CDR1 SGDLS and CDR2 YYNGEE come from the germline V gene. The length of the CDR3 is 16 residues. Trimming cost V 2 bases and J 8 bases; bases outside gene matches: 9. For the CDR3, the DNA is TGTGCCAGCAGCGTGGGACAGGGGATTAGAGGGGAAAAACTGTTTTTT. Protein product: CASSVGQGIRGEKLFF.

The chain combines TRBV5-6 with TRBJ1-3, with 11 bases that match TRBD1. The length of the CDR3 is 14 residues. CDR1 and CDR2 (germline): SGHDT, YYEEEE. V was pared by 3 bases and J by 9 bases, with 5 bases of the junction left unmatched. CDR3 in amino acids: CASSYRDRGGTIYF. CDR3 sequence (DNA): TGTGCCAGCAGCTATCGGGACAGGGGGGGCACCATATATTTT.

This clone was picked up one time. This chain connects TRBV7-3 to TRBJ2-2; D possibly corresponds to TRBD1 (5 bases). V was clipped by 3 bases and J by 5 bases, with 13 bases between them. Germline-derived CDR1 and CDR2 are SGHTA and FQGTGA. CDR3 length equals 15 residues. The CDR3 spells CASSLVGTGTGELFF. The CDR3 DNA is TGTGCCAGCAGCTTGGTAGGAACAGGTACCGGGGAGCTGTTTTTT.

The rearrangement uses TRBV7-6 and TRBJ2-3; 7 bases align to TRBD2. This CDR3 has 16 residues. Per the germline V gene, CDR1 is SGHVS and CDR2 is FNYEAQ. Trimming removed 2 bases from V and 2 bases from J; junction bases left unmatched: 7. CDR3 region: CASSLSGEGYTDTQYF. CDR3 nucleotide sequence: TGTGCCAGCAGCTTATCGGGGGAGGGCTACACAGATACGCAGTATTTT. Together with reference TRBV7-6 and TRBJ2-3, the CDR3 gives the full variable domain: GAGVSQSPRYKVTKRGQDVALRCDPISGHVSLYWYRQALGQGPEFLTYFNYEAQQDKSGLPNDRFSAERPEGSISTLTIQRTEQRDSAMYRCASSLSGEGYTDTQYFGPGTRLTVL.

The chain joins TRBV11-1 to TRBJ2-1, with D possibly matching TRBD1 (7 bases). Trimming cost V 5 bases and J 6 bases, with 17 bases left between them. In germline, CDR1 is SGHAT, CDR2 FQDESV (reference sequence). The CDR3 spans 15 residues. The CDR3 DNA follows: TGTGCCAGCAGCCAAGGGGGCGGACTACCCAATGAGCAGTTCTTC. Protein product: CASSQGGGLPNEQFF.

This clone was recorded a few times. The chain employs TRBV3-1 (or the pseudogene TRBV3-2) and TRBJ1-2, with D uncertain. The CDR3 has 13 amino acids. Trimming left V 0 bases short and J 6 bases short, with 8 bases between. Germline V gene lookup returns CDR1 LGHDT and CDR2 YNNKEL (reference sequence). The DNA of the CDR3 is TGTGCCAGCAGCCAAGACCCCGGGAATGGCTACACCTTC. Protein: CASSQDPGNGYTF.

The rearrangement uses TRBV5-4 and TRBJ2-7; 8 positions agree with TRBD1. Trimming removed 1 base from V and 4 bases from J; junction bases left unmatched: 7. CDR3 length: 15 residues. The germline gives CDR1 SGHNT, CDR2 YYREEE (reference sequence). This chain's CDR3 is CASSLRQGFTYEQYF. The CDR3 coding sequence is TGTGCCAGCAGCTTGCGACAGGGGTTTACTTACGAGCAGTACTTC.

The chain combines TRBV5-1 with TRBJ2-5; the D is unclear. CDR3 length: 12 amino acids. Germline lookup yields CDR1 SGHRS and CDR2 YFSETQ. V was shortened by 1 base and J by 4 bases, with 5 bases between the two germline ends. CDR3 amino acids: CASSLWGETQYF. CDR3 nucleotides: TGCGCCAGCAGCTTGTGGGGAGAGACCCAGTACTTC.

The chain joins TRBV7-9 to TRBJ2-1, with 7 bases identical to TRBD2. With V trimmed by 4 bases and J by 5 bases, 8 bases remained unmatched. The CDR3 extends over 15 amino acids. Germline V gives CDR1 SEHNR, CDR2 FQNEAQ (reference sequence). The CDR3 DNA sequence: TGTGCCAGCAGCTCACAAACTAGCGCGAACAATGAGCAGTTCTTC. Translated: CASSSQTSANNEQFF.

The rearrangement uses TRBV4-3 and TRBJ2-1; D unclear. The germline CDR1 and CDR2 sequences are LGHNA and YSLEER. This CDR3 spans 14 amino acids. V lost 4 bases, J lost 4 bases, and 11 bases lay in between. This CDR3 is CASSREDGYNEQFF. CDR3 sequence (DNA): TGCGCCAGCAGCCGCGAAGACGGGTACAATGAGCAGTTCTTC.

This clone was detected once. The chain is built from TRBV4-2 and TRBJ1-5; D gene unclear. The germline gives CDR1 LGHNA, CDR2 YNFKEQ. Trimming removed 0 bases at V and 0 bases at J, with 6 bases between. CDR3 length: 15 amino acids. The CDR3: CASSQDHGSNQPQHF. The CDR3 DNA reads TGTGCCAGCAGCCAAGATCACGGTAGCAATCAGCCCCAGCATTTT.

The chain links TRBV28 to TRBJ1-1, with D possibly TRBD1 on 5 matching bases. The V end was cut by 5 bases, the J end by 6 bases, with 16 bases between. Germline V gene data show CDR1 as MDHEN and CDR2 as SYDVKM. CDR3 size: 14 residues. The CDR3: CASSLGSLGPEAFF. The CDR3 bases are TGTGCCAGCAGTCTGGGCTCTCTGGGGCCTGAAGCTTTCTTT.

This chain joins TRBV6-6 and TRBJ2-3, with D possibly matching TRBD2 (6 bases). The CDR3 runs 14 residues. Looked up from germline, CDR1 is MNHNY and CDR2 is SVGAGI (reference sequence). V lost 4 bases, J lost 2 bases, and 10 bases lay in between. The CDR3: CASSWSGSTDTQYF. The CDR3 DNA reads TGTGCCAGCAGTTGGAGCGGGTCCACAGATACGCAGTATTTT.

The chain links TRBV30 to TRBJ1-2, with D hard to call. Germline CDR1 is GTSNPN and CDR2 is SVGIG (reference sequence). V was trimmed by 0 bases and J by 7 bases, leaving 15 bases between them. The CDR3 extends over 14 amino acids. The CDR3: CAWSVLESVVGYTF. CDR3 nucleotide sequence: TGTGCCTGGAGTGTACTTGAATCGGTCGTTGGCTACACCTTC.

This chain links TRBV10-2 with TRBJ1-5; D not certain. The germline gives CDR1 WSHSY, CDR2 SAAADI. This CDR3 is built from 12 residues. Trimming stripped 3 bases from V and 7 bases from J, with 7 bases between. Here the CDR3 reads CASSDARQPQHF. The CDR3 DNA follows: TGCGCCAGCAGTGATGCGCGGCAGCCCCAGCATTTT.

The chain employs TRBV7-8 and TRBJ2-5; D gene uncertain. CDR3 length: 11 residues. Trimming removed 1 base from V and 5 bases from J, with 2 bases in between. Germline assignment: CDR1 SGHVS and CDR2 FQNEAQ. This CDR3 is CASSLVETQYF. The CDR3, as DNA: TGTGCCAGCAGCTTAGTTGAGACCCAGTACTTC.

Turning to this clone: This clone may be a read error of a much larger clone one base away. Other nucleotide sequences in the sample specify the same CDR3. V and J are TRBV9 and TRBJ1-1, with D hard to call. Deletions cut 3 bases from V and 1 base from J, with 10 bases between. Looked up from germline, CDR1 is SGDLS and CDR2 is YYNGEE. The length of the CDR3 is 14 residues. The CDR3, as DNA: TGTGCCAGCAGCGCCAACATAGGGAACACTGAAGCTTTCTTT. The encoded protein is CASSANIGNTEAFF.

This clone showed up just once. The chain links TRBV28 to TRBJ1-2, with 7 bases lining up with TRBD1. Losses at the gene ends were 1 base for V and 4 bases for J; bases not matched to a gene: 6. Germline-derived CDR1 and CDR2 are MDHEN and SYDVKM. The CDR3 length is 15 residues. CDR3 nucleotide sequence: TGTGCCAGCAGTTTATATGACCGGGACAGCTATGGCTACACCTTC. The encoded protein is CASSLYDRDSYGYTF.

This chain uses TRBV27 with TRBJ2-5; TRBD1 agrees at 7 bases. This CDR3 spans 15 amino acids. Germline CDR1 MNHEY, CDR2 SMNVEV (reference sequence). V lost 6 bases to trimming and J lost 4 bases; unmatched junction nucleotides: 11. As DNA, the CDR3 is TGTGCCAGCAGCCCCCAAGGGGGCCAGGGAGAGACCCAGTACTTC. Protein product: CASSPQGGQGETQYF.

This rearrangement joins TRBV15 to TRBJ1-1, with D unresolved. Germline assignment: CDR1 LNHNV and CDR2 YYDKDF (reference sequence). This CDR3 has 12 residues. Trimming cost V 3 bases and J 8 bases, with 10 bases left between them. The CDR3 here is CATSRDQAEAFF. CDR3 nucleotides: TGTGCCACCAGCAGGGACCAGGCCGAAGCTTTCTTT.

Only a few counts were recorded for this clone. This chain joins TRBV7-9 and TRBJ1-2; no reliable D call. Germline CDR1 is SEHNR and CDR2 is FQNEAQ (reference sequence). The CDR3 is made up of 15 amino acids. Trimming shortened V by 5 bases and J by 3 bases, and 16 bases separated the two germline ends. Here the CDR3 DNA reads TGTGCCAGCAGCCCAGCTCCCCGGGATCACTATGGCTACACCTTC. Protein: CASSPAPRDHYGYTF.

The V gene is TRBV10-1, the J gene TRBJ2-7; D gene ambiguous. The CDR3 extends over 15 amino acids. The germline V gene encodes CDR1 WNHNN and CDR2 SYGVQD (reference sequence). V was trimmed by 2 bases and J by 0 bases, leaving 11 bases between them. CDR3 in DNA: TGCGCCAGCAGTGAGAGGTCAGGAAGCTCCTACGAGCAGTACTTC. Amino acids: CASSERSGSSYEQYF.

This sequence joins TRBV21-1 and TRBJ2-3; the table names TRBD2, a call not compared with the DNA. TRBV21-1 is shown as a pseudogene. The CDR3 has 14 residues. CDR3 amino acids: CASLIAASTDTQYF. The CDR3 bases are TGTGCCAGTCTAATAGCAGCTAGCACAGATACGCAGTATTTT.

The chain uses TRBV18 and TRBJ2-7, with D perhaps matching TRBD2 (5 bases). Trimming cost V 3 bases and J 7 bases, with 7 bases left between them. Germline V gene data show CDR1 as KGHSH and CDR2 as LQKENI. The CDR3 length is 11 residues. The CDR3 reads CASSPGGEQYF. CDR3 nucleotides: TGTGCCAGCTCACCCGGCGGGGAGCAGTACTTC. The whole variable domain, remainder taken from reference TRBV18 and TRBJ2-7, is NAGVMQNPRHLVRRRGQEARLRCSPMKGHSHVYWYRQLPEEGLKFMVYLQKENIIDESGMPKERFSAEFPKEGPSILRIQQVVRGDSAAYFCASSPGGEQYFGPGTRLTVT.

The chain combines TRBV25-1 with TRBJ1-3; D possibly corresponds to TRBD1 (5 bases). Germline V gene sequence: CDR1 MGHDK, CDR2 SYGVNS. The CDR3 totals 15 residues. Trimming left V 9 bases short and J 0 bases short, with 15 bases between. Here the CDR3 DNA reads TGTGCCAGTATGGGAGGGGTGAGCTCTGGAAACACCATATATTTT. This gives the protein CASMGGVSSGNTIYF. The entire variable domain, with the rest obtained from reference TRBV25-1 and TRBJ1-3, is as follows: EADIYQTPRYLVIGTGKKITLECSQTMGHDKMYWYQQDPGMELHLIHYSYGVNSTEKGDLSSESTVSRIRTEHFPLTLESARPSHTSQYLCASMGGVSSGNTIYFGEGSWLTVV.

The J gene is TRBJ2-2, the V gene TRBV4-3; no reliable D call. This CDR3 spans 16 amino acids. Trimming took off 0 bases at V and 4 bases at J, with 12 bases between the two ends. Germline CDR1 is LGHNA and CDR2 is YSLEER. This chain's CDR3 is CASSQELLRSTGELFF. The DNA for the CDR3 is TGCGCCAGCAGCCAAGAACTCCTACGATCCACCGGGGAGCTGTTTTTT.

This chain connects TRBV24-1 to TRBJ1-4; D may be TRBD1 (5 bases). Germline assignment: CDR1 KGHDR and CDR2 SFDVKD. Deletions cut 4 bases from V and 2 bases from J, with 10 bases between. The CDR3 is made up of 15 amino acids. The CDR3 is CATSESGATNEKLFF. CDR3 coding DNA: TGTGCCACCAGTGAATCCGGGGCGACTAATGAAAAACTGTTTTTT.

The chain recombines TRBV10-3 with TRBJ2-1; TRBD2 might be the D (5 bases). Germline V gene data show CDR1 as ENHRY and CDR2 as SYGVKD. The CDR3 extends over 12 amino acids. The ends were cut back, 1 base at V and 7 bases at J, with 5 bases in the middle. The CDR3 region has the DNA TGTGCCATCAGTGAGTGGACTAATGAGCAGTTCTTC. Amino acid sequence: CAISEWTNEQFF.